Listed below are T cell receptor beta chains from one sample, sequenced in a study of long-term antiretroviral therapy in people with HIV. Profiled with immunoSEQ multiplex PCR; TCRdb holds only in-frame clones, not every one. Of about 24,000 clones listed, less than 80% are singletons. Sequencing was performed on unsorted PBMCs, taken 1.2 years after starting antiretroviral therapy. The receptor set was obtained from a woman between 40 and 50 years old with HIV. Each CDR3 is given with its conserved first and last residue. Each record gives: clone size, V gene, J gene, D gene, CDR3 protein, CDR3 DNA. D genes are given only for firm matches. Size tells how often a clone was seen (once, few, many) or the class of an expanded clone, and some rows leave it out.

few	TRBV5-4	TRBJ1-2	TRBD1	CASRLAGQGGGGYTF	TGTGCCAGCAGACTCGCGGGACAGGGCGGAGGAGGCTACACCTTC
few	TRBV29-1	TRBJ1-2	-	CSVGRGAYGYTF	TGCAGCGTTGGCCGGGGAGCCTATGGCTACACCTTC
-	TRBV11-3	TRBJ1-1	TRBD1	CASSPGQANTEAFF	TGTGCCAGCAGCCCAGGACAGGCGAACACTGAAGCTTTCTTT
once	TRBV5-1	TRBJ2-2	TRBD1	CASSLGDRGTGELFF	TGCGCCAGCAGCTTGGGGGACAGGGGCACCGGGGAGCTGTTTTTT
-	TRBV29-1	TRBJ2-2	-	CSVEFQETNTGELFF	TGCAGCGTTGAATTTCAGGAGACGAACACCGGGGAGCTGTTTTTT
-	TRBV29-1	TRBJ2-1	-	CSVVWRESYNEQFF	TGCAGCGTTGTATGGAGGGAAAGTTACAATGAGCAGTTCTTC
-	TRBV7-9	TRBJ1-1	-	CASSLDGGVMNTEAFF	TGTGCCAGCAGCTTAGACGGGGGAGTTATGAACACTGAAGCTTTCTTT
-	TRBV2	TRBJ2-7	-	CASSFIDNEQYF	TGTGCCAGCAGTTTCATTGACAACGAGCAGTACTTC
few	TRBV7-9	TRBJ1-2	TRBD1	CASSFPYTGDYGYTF	TGTGCCAGCAGCTTCCCTTATACAGGGGACTATGGCTACACCTTC
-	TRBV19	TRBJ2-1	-	CASSIDPSYNEQFF	TGTGCCAGTAGTATAGATCCTAGCTACAATGAGCAGTTCTTC
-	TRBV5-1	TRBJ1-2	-	CASSLSGIDGYTF	TGCGCCAGCAGCTTGTCCGGGATCGATGGCTACACCTTC
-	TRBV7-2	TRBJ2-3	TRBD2	CASSLGSGVDTQYF	TGTGCCAGCAGCTTAGGTAGCGGGGTGGATACGCAGTATTTT
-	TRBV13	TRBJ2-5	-	CASSLVGEGEKETQYF	TGTGCCAGCAGCTTAGTTGGGGAGGGGGAGAAAGAGACCCAGTACTTC
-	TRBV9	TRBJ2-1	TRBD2	CASSVGTSGSDEQFF	TGTGCCAGCAGCGTAGGGACTAGCGGGAGTGATGAGCAGTTCTTC
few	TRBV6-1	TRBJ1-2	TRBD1	CATNLRGSGSYTF	TGTGCCACAAACCTCAGGGGGTCCGGGAGCTACACCTTC
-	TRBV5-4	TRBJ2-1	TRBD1	CASSEDRAGYNEQFF	TGTGCCAGCAGCGAGGACAGGGCGGGCTACAATGAGCAGTTCTTC
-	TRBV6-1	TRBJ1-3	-	CASSVQFSGNTIYF	TGTGCCAGCAGTGTCCAATTCTCTGGAAACACCATATATTTT
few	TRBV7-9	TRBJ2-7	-	CASSLEDISYEQYF	TGTGCCAGCAGCTTAGAGGATATTTCCTACGAGCAGTACTTC
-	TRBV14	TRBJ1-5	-	CASSQTSARGSGNQPQHF	TGTGCCAGCAGCCAAACCTCGGCCAGGGGATCTGGCAATCAGCCCCAGCATTTT
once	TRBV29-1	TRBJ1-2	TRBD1	CSAGTATNYGYTF	TGCAGCGCGGGGACAGCGACTAACTATGGCTACACCTTC
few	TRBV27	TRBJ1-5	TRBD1	CASSPVTGSQPQHF	TGTGCCAGCAGTCCAGTGACAGGGTCCCAGCCCCAGCATTTT
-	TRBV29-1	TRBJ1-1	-	CSVETLEAFF	TGCAGCGTTGAAACCTTAGAAGCTTTCTTT
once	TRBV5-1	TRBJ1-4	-	CASANTGYEKLFF	TGCGCCAGCGCGAACACGGGATATGAAAAACTGTTTTTT
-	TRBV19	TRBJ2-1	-	CASSVVPGYEQFF	TGTGCCAGTAGTGTGGTCCCCGGGTATGAGCAGTTCTTC